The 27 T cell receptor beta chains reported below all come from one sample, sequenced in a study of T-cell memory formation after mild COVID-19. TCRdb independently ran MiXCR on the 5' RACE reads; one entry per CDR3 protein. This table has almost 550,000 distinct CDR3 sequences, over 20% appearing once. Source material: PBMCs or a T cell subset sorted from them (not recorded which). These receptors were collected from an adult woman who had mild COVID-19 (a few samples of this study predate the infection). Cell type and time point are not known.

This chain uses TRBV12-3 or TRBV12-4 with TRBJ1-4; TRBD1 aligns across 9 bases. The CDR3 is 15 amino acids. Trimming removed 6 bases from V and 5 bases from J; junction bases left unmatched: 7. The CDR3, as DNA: TGTGCCAGCAGAACAACCGGGACAGGGAATGAAAAACTGTTTTTT. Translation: CASRTTGTGNEKLFF.

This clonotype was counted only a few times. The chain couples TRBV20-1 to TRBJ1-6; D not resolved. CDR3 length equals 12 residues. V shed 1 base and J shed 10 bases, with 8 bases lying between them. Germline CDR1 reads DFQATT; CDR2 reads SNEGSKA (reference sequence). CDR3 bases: TGCAGTGCTAGAGTGATGGAGTCACCCCTCCACTTT. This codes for CSARVMESPLHF.

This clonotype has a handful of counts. The CDR3 loop reads CASRGGLAGVLNEQFF. The CDR3 DNA reads as TGTGCCAGCCGGGGGGGACTAGCGGGAGTATTGAATGAGCAGTTCTTC. The chain links TRBV21-1 to TRBJ2-1; the D call of TRBD2 is as the table states it, not checked on the DNA. TRBV21-1 is marked as a pseudogene. CDR3 size: 16 residues.

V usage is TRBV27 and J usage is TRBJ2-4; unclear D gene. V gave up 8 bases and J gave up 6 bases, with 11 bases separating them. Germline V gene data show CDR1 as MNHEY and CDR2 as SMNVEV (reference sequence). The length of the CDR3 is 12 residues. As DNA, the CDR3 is TGTGCCAGCCAGGACCAGACAAACATTCAGTACTTC. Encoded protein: CASQDQTNIQYF.

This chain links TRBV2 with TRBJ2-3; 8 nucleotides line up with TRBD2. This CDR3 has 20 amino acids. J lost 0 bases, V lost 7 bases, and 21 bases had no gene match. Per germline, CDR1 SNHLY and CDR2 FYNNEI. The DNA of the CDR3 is TGTGCCAGCACTAACTTGGTTGGGCAACGCGGGAGGCGGAGCACAGATACGCAGTATTTT. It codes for CASTNLVGQRGRRSTDTQYF.

CDR3 amino acids: CSAHHEAIAGTDKQFF. The CDR3 DNA reads as TGCAGTGCCCATCACGAGGCTATAGCGGGGACTGATAAGCAGTTCTTC. The rearrangement links TRBV20-1 to TRBJ2-1; the match to TRBD2 covers 8 bases. The CDR3 sequence is 16 residues long. Germline V gives CDR1 DFQATT, CDR2 SNEGSKA (reference sequence). V was pared by 6 bases and J by 11 bases, with 21 bases of the junction left unmatched.

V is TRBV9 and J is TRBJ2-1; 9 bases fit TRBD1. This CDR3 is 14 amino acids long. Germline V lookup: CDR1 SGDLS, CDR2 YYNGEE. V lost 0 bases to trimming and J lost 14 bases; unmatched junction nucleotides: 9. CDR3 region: CASSVAGQGIRKFF. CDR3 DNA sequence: TGTGCCAGCAGCGTAGCCGGACAGGGGATAAGGAAGTTCTTC. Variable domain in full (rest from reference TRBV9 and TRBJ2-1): DSGVTQTPKHLITATGQRVTLRCSPRSGDLSVYWYQQSLDQGLQFLIQYYNGEERAKGNILERFSAQQFPDLHSELNLSSLELGDSALYFCASSVAGQGIRKFFGPGTRLTVL.

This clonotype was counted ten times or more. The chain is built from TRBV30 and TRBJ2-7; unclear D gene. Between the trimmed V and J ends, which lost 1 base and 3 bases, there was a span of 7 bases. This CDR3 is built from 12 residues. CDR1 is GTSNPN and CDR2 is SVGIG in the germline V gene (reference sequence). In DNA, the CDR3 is TGTGCCTGGAGTGGGGGATACTACGAGCAGTACTTC. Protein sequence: CAWSGGYYEQYF. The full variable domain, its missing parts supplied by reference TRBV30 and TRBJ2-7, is SQTIHQWPATLVQPVGSPLSLECTVEGTSNPNLYWYRQAAGRGLQLLFYSVGIGQISSEVPQNLSASRPQDRQFILSSKKLLLSDSGFYLCAWSGGYYEQYFGPGTRLTVT.

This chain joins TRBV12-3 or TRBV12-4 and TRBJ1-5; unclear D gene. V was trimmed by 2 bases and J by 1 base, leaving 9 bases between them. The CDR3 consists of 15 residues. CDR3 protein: CASSLLDGSNQPQHF. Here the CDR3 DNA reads TGTGCCAGCAGTTTACTGGATGGAAGCAATCAGCCCCAGCATTTT.

The CDR3 reads CSATPRGGRAPYEQYF. In DNA form, the CDR3 reads TGCAGTGCTACCCCGAGGGGAGGGAGGGCCCCCTACGAGCAGTACTTC. The rearrangement links TRBV20-1 to TRBJ2-7; 7 bases agree with TRBD2. CDR1 is DFQATT, CDR2 SNEGSKA, per germline (reference sequence). J gave up 2 bases and V 4 bases, and 14 bases lay outside the gene matches. CDR3 length: 16 amino acids.

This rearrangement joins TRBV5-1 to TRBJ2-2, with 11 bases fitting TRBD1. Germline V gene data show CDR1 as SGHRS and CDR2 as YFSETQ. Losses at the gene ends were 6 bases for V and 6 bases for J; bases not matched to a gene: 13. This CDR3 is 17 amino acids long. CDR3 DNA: TGCGCCAGCACCGCCCGGATAGGACAGGGGGCCTCCGGGGAGCTGTTTTTT. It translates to CASTARIGQGASGELFF. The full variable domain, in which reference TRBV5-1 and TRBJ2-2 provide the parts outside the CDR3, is KAGVTQTPRYLIKTRGQQVTLSCSPISGHRSVSWYQQTPGQGLQFLFEYFSETQRNKGNFPGRFSGRQFSNSRSEMNVSTLELGDSALYLCASTARIGQGASGELFFGEGSRLTVL.

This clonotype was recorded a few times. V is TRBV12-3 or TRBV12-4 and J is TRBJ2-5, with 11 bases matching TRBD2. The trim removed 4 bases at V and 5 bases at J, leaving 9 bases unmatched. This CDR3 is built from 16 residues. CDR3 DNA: TGTGCCAGCAGTTGGCTTAGCGGGGGGGCCGGGGAGACCCAGTACTTC. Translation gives CASSWLSGGAGETQYF.

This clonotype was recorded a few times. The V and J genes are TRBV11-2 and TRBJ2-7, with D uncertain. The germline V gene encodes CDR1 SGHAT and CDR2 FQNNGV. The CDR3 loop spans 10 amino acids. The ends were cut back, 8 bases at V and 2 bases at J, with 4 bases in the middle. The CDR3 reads CASGAYEQYF. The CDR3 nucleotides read TGTGCCAGCGGAGCCTACGAGCAGTACTTC.

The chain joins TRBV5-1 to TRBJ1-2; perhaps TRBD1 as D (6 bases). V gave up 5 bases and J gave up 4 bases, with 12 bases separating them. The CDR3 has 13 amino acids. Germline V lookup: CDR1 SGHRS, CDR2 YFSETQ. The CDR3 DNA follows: TGCGCCAGCAGTCCCCGGGACACCTATGGCTACACCTTC. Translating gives CASSPRDTYGYTF.

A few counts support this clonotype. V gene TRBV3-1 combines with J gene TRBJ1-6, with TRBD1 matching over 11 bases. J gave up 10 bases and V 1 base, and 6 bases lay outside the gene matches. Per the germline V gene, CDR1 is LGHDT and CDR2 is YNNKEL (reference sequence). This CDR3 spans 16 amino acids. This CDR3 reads CASSQGGTGGGSPLHF. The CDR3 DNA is TGTGCCAGCAGCCAAGGAGGGACAGGGGGTGGCTCACCCCTCCACTTT.

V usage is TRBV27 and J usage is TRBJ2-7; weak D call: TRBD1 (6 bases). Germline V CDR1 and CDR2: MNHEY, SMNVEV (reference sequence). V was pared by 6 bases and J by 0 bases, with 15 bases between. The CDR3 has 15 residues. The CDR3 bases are TGTGCCAGCAGACTCCGGACAGAAGGCTCCTACGAGCAGTACTTC. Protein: CASRLRTEGSYEQYF.

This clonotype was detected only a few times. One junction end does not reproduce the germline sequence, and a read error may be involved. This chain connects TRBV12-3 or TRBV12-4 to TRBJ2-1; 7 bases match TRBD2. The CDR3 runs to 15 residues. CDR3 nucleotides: TGTGCCAGCAGCTTAGCGGGTACCTCCTACAATGAGCAGTTCTTC. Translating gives CASSLAGTSYNEQFF.

The CDR3 nucleotides read TGCGCCAGCAGCCGGCTTCCCGGGACTAGCGGATACAATGAGCAGTTCTTC. It encodes CASSRLPGTSGYNEQFF. The V gene is TRBV5-1, the J gene TRBJ2-1; 11 bases map to TRBD2. Losses at the gene ends were 4 bases for V and 4 bases for J; bases not matched to a gene: 10. The CDR3 runs to 17 residues. Germline V gene lookup returns CDR1 SGHRS and CDR2 YFSETQ.

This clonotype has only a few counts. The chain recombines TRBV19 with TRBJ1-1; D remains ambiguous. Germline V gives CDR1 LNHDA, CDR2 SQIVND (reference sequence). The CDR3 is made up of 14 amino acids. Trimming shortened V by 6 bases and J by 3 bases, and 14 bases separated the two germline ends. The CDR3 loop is CASSSAPGYTEAFF. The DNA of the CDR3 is TGTGCCAGTAGCAGCGCCCCAGGCTACACTGAAGCTTTCTTT. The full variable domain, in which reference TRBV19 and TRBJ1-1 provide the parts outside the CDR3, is DGGITQSPKYLFRKEGQNVTLSCEQNLNHDAMYWYRQDPGQGLRLIYYSQIVNDFQKGDIAEGYSVSREKKESFPLTVTSAQKNPTAFYLCASSSAPGYTEAFFGQGTRLTVV.

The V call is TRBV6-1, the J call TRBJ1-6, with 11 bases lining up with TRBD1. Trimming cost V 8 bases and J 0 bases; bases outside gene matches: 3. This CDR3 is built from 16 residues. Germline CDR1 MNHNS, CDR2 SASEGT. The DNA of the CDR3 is TGTGCCAGCGCGGGACAGGGGGACTCCTATAATTCACCCCTCCACTTT. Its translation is CASAGQGDSYNSPLHF.

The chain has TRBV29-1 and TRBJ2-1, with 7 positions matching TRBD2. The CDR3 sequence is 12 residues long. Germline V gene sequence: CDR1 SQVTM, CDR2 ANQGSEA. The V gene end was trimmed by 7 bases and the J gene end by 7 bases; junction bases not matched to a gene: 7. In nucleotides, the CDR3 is TGCAGCGGATTCGGGACTACAAATGAGCAGTTCTTC. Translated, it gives CSGFGTTNEQFF.

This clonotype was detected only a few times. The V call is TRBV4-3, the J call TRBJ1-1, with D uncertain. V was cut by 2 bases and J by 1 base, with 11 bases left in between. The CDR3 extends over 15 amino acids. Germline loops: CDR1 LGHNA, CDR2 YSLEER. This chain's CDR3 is CASSQNSIKNTEAFF. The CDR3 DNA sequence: TGCGCCAGCAGCCAAAACTCCATAAAGAACACTGAAGCTTTCTTT.

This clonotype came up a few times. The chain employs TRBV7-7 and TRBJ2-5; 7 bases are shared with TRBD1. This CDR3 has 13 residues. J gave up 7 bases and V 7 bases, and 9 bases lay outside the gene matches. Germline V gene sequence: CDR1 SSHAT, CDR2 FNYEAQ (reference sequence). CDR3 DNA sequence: TGTGCCAGCACCAGTGGGACAGTGGGGACCCAGTACTTC. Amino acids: CASTSGTVGTQYF. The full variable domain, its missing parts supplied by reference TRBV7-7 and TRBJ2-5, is GAGVSQSPRYKVTKRGQDVTLRCDPISSHATLYWYQQALGQGPEFLTYFNYEAQPDKSGLPSDRFSAERPEGSISTLTIQRTEQRDSAMYRCASTSGTVGTQYFGPGTRLLVL.

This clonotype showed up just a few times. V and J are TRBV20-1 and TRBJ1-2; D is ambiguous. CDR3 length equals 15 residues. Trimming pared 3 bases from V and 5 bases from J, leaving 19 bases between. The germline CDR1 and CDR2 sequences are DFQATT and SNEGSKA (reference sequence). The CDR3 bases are TGCAGTGCTAGTGAGCAGCCAACAGACAAATATGGCTACACCTTC. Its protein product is CSASEQPTDKYGYTF.

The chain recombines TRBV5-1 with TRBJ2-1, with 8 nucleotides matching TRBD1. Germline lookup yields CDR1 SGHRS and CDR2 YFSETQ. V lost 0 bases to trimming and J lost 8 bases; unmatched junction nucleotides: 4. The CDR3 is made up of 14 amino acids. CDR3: CASSLGTGNDEQFF. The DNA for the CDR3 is TGCGCCAGCAGCTTGGGGACAGGGAACGATGAGCAGTTCTTC.

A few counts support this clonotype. The DNA of the CDR3 is TGTGCCAGCAGTTTATCGGGGACTAGCGGGGGCTACGAGCAGTACTTC. Protein: CASSLSGTSGGYEQYF. V usage is TRBV27 and J usage is TRBJ2-7, with 14 bases lining up with TRBD2. CDR3 length equals 16 residues. Germline trimming cut 0 bases from V and 3 bases from J; bases unmatched to any gene: 1. Looked up from germline, CDR1 is MNHEY and CDR2 is SMNVEV (reference sequence).

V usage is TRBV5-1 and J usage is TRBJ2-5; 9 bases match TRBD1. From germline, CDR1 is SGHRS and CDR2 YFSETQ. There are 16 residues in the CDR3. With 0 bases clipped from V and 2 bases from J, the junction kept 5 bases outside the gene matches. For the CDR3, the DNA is TGCGCCAGCAGCTTGGGGACAGGGGTACTTCAAGAGACCCAGTACTTC. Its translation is CASSLGTGVLQETQYF.